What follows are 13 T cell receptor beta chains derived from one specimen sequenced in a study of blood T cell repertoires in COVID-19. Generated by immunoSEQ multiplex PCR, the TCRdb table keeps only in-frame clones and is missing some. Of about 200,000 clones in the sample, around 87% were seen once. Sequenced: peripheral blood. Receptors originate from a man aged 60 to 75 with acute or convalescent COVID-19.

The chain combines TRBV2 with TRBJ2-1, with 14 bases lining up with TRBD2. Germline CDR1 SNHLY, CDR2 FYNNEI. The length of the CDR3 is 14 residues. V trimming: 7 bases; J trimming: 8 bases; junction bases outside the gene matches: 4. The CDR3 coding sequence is TGTGCCAGCAAGGGACTAGCGGGGGATTATGAGCAGTTCTTC. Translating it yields CASKGLAGDYEQFF. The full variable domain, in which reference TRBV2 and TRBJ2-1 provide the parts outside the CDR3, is EPEVTQTPSHQVTQMGQEVILRCVPISNHLYFYWYRQILGQKVEFLVSFYNNEISEKSEIFDDQFSVERPDGSNFTLKIRSTKLEDSAMYFCASKGLAGDYEQFFGPGTRLTVL.

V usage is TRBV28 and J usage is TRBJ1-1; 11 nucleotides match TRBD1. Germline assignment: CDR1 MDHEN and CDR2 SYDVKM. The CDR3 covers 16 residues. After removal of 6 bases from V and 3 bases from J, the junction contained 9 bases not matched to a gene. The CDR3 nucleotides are TGTGCCAGCAGGCGGGACAGGGGGGCGAGGGACACTGAAGCTTTCTTT. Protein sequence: CASRRDRGARDTEAFF.

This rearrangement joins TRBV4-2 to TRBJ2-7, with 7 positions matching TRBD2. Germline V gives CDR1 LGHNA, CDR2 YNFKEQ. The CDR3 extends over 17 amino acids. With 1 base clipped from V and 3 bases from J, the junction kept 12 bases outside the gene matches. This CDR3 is CASSQGLELERGYEQYF. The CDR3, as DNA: TGTGCCAGCAGCCAAGGACTAGAGCTGGAGCGGGGCTACGAGCAGTACTTC.

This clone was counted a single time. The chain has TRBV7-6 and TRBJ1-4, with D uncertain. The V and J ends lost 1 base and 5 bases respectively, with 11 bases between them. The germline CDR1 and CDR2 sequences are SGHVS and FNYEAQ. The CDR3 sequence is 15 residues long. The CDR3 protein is CASSLGALQNEKLFF. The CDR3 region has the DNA TGTGCCAGCAGCTTAGGGGCGCTACAAAATGAAAAACTGTTTTTT.

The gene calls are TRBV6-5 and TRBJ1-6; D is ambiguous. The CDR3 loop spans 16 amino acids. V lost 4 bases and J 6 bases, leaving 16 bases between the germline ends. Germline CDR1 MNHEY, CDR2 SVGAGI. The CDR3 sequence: CASSSTRRAANSPLHF. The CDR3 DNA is TGTGCCAGCAGTTCCACCCGGAGGGCAGCTAATTCACCCCTCCACTTT.

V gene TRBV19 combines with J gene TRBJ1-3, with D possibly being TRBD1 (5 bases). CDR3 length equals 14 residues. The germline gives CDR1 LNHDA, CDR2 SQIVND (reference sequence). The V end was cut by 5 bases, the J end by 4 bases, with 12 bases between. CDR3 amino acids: CASSQGVMGNTIYF. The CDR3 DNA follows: TGTGCCAGTAGTCAAGGGGTTATGGGAAACACCATATATTTT.

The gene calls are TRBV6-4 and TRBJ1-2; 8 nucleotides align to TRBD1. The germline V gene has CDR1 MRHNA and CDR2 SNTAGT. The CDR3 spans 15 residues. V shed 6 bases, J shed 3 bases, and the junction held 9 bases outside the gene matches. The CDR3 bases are TGTGCCAGCAGAACTGCCGGGACAGGAGACTATGGCTACACCTTC. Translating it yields CASRTAGTGDYGYTF.

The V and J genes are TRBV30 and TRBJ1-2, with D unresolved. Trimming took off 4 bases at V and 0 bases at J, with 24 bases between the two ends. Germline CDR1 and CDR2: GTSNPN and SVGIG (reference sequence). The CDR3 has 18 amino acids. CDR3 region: CAWTLGGPTIKTNYGYTF. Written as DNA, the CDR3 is TGTGCCTGGACCCTGGGAGGGCCCACGATAAAAACTAACTATGGCTACACCTTC.

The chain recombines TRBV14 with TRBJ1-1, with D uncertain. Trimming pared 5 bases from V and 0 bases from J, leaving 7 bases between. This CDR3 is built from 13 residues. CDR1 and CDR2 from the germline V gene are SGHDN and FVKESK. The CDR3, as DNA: TGTGCCAGCAGCGCACAGATGAACACTGAAGCTTTCTTT. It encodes CASSAQMNTEAFF.

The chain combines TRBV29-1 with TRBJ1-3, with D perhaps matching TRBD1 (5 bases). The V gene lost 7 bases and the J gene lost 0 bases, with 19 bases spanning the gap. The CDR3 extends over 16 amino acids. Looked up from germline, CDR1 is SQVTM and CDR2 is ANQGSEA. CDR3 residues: CSEGTAGPHSGNTIYF. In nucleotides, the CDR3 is TGCAGCGAGGGAACGGCAGGGCCTCACTCTGGAAACACCATATATTTT.

The CDR3 sequence: CATSDSDRGNTGELFF. The DNA of the CDR3 is TGTGCCACCAGTGATTCTGACAGGGGCAACACCGGGGAGCTGTTTTTT. This chain joins TRBV24-1 and TRBJ2-2; 8 bases align to TRBD1. Per germline, CDR1 KGHDR and CDR2 SFDVKD. The length of the CDR3 is 16 residues. Germline trimming cut 2 bases from V and 2 bases from J; bases unmatched to any gene: 3.

CDR3 protein: CASSWGQGASPLHF. For the CDR3, the DNA is TGTGCCAGCAGCTGGGGACAGGGGGCCTCACCCCTCCACTTT. The chain joins TRBV27 to TRBJ1-6; TRBD1 agrees at 12 bases. V was pared by 6 bases and J by 10 bases, with 4 bases of the junction left unmatched. The CDR3 runs to 14 residues. Germline lookup yields CDR1 MNHEY and CDR2 SMNVEV (reference sequence).

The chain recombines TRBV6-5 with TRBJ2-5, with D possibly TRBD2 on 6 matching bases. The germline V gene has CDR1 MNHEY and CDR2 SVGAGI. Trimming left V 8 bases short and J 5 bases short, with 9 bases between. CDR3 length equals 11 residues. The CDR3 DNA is TGTGCCAGCGGAAGCGGGGAGACCCAGTACTTC. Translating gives CASGSGETQYF.